The following is a TCR beta chain sequence with its context. The target antigen is unknown. Using eight separate reactions per sample, the authors generated cDNA. TCRdb re-called the 5' RACE reads and gives one entry per CDR3 protein, without DNA. The table lists just over 300,000 distinct CDR3 sequences. The CDR3 consists of 17 residues. Germline V gene data show CDR1 as SGHTA and CDR2 as FQGNSA. The sample originates from a study of monozygotic twins with inflammatory bowel disease. Study results and limitations: Those with IBD had lower TCRbeta diversity (inverse Simpson) than their healthy co-twins did. Patients got different immunosuppressive treatments, which may have made their repertoires more variable. Especially with disease activity, IBD patients had fewer clonotypes in common with others than healthy twins did.

Material: blood. The V gene is TRBV7-2, the J gene TRBJ2-1; lacking DNA, the TRBD2 call made by TCRdb goes unchecked. This clonotype was sampled from a human donor with ulcerative colitis or Crohn's disease, or a healthy co-twin of an affected twin (not recorded which). CDR3 amino acids: CASSDGLASSSYNEQFF. The entire variable domain, with the rest obtained from reference TRBV7-2 and TRBJ2-1, is as follows: GAGVSQSPSNKVTEKGKDVELRCDPISGHTALYWYRQSLGQGLEFLIYFQGNSAPDKSGLPSDRFSAERTGGSVSTLTIQRTQQEDSAVYLCASSDGLASSSYNEQFFGPGTRLTVL.